These T cell receptor beta chains were read from a single sample in a study of graft-versus-host responses after intestinal transplantation. The table came from immunoSEQ multiplex PCR; TCRdb's copy has only in-frame clones and leaves some out. Here the sample spans some 100,000 clones, 85% to 95% being singletons. For these receptors, no antigen is known. Sequenced material: unstimulated CD8+ T cells sorted from spleen or lymph node cells, taken before transplant. The origin of the receptors is a human donor who was the organ donor for an intestinal transplant. The conserved cysteine and the conserved F or W are not part of the CDR3 here. Size is stated for part of the rows, as once, few or many counts, or as a class when the clone is expanded.

cdr3_aa clone_size j_call v_call
ASSVGQVDEQY once TRBJ2-7 TRBV9
ASSVTSGRVETQY NA TRBJ2-5 TRBV28
SPYRGQAAYEQY NA TRBJ2-7 TRBV29-1
ASSLGTGYSGELF NA TRBJ2-2 TRBV5-4
ASSLVEGGYNEQF NA TRBJ2-1 TRBV11-2
ASSLQQGAGEQY NA TRBJ2-7 TRBV4-1
ASSSEGVNTEAF NA TRBJ1-1 TRBV5-6
ASSPGTGFSPLH NA TRBJ1-6 TRBV27
ASSQPRDSPYEQY NA TRBJ2-7 TRBV4-2
ASSPGQGAYEQY NA TRBJ2-7 TRBV11-2
ASALSGEVGIRGYT NA TRBJ1-2 TRBV19
ASILTRVNYGYT few TRBJ1-2 TRBV5-6
ASSHFWWAGGFVEQF once TRBJ2-1 TRBV4-3
ASSGQRNSPLH NA TRBJ1-6 TRBV7-9
ALPGDTQY NA TRBJ2-3 TRBV23-1
ASSQTGGELF NA TRBJ2-2 TRBV7-9
ASSYSIDTSYEQY NA TRBJ2-7 TRBV6-6
ASSLGGGRPDTQY NA TRBJ2-3 TRBV5-6
ASKLRTGTLVEQF NA TRBJ2-1 TRBV6-6
ASSLWREDEAF NA TRBJ1-1 TRBV27
ASSQVGGSYGYT NA TRBJ1-2 TRBV14
ASSPRLTGAEGPQH NA TRBJ1-5 TRBV28
ASSLRLRGSYEQY NA TRBJ2-7 TRBV27
ASATSGETYGYT NA TRBJ1-2 TRBV7-9
ASSATGGPAGYT NA TRBJ1-2 TRBV18
ATSRDPAGGYNEQF NA TRBJ2-1 TRBV15
ASSPNRTRAYEQF NA TRBJ2-1 TRBV7-9
ASSLAGDEQF NA TRBJ2-1 TRBV18
ASSPPDRDPTEAF NA TRBJ1-1 TRBV18
ASSVDSGSLGGELF NA TRBJ2-2 TRBV9
ASSDGQGGEKLF NA TRBJ1-4 TRBV27
ASSMGTALTDTQY NA TRBJ2-3 TRBV9
ASSAPGNLDTEAF NA TRBJ1-1 TRBV9
ASNPPSTSTQY once TRBJ2-5 TRBV13
ASSPGGRTDTQY NA TRBJ2-3 TRBV9
ASSEAVVWWEGNEQF NA TRBJ2-1 TRBV2
ASGMGLVYEQY NA TRBJ2-7 TRBV27
AISESVGDRANVLT NA TRBJ2-6 TRBV10-3
ASSEAGGTSTDTQY NA TRBJ2-3 TRBV4-2
ASTNPAGSLTGELF NA TRBJ2-2 TRBV7-9
ASSPRAGGENNEQF NA TRBJ2-1 TRBV4-3
ASSDSWQMNTEAF NA TRBJ1-1 TRBV6-1
SVSSGAGSQY NA TRBJ2-4 TRBV29-1
ASSRGLAGFEQY NA TRBJ2-7 TRBV27